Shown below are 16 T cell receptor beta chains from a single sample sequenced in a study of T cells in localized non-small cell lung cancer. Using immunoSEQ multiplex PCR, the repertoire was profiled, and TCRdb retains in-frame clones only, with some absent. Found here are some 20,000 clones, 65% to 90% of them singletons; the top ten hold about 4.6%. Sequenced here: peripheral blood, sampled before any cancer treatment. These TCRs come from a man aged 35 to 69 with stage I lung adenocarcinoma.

CDR3 amino acids: CSVGEGFYGYTF. Written as DNA, the CDR3 is TGCAGCGTTGGGGAGGGTTTCTATGGCTACACCTTC. The J gene is TRBJ1-2, the V gene TRBV29-1; no clear D gene. The CDR3 runs to 12 residues. Per germline, CDR1 SQVTM and CDR2 ANQGSEA. V shed 4 bases and J shed 4 bases, with 10 bases lying between them.

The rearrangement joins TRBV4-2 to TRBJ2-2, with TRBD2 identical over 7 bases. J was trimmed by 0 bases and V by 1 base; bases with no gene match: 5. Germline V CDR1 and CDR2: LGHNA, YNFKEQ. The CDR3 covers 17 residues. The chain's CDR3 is CASSQALLAANTGELFF. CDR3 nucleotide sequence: TGTGCCAGCAGCCAAGCCCTTCTAGCGGCGAACACCGGGGAGCTGTTTTTT.

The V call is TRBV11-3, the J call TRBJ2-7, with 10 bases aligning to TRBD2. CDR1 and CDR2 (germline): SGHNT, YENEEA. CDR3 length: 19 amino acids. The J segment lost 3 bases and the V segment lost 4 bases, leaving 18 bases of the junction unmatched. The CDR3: CASSYPVLAGAKPCYEQYF. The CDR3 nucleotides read TGTGCCAGCAGCTATCCCGTCCTAGCGGGGGCCAAACCCTGCTACGAGCAGTACTTC.

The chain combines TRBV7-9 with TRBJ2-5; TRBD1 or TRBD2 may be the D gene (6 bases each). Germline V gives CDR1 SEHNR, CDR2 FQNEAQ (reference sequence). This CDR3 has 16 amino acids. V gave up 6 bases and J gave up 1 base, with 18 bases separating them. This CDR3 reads CASRSTGARPQETQYF. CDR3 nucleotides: TGTGCCAGCAGATCCACGGGGGCTCGTCCCCAAGAGACCCAGTACTTC.

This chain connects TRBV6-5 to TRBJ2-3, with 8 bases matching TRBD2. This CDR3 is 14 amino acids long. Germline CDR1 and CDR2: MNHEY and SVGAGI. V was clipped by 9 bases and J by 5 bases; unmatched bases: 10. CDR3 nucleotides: TGTGCCAGTAGTCGAGCGGGGGCTGAAGATACGCAGTATTTT. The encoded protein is CASSRAGAEDTQYF.

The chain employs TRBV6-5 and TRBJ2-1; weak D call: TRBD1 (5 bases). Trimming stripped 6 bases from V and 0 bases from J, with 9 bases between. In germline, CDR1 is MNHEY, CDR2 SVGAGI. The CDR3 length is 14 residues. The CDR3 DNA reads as TGTGCCAGCAGGATCGACAGCTCCTACAATGAGCAGTTCTTC. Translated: CASRIDSSYNEQFF.

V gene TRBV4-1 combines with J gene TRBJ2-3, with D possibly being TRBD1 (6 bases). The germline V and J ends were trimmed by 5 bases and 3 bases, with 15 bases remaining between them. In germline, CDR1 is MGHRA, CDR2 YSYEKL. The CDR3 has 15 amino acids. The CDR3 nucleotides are TGCGCCAGCAGCTTACGACAGGCAGGGACAGATACGCAGTATTTT. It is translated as CASSLRQAGTDTQYF.

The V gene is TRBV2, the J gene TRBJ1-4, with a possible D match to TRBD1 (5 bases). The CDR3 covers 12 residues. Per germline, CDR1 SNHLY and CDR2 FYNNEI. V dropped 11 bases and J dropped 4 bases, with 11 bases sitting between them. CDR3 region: CAGGVSNEKLFF. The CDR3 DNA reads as TGTGCCGGAGGGGTTAGTAATGAAAAACTGTTTTTT.

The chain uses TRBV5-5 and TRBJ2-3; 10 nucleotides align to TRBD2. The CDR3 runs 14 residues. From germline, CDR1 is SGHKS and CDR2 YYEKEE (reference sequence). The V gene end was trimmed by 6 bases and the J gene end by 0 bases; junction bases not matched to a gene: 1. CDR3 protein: CASKREGSTDTQYF. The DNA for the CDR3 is TGTGCCAGCAAGCGGGAGGGTAGCACAGATACGCAGTATTTT. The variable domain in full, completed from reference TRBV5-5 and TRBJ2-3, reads DAGVTQSPTHLIKTRGQQVTLRCSPISGHKSVSWYQQVLGQGPQFIFQYYEKEERGRGNFPDRFSARQFPNYSSELNVNALLLGDSALYLCASKREGSTDTQYFGPGTRLTVL.

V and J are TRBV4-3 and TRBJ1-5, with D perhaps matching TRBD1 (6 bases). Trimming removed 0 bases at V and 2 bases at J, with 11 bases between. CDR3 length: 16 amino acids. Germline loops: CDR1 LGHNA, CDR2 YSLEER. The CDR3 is CASSQDLRGGNQPQHF. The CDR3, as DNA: TGCGCCAGCAGCCAAGATCTCAGGGGAGGCAATCAGCCCCAGCATTTT.

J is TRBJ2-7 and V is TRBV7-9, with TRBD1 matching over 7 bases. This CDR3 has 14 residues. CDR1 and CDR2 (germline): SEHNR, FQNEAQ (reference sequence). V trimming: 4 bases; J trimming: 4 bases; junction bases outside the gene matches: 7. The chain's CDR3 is CASSSGQRPYEQYF. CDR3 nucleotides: TGTGCCAGCAGCTCGGGACAGAGACCTTACGAGCAGTACTTC. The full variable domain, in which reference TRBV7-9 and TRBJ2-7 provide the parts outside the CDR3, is DTGVSQNPRHKITKRGQNVTFRCDPISEHNRLYWYRQTLGQGPEFLTYFQNEAQLEKSRLLSDRFSAERPKGSFSTLEIQRTEQGDSAMYLCASSSGQRPYEQYFGPGTRLTVT.

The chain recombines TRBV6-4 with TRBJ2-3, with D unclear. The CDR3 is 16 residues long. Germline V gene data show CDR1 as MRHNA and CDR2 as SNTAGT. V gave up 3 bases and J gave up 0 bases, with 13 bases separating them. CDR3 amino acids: CASSERDSSSTDTQYF. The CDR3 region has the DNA TGTGCCAGCAGTGAAAGGGATAGCTCTAGCACAGATACGCAGTATTTT.

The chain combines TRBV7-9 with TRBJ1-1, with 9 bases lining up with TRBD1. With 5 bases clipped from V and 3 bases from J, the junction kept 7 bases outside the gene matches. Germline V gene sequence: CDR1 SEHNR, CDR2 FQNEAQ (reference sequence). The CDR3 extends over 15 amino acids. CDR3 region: CASSIRDREDTEAFF. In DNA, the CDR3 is TGTGCCAGCAGCATCCGGGACAGGGAGGACACTGAAGCTTTCTTT.

For the CDR3, the DNA is TGCGCCAGCAGTAAGACTCTAGCGGGGGGGCCGAGGTTGAAGGAGACCCAGTACTTC. Its translation is CASSKTLAGGPRLKETQYF. The chain is built from TRBV10-1 and TRBJ2-5, with 12 nucleotides matching TRBD2. The trim removed 5 bases at V and 5 bases at J, leaving 18 bases unmatched. Germline CDR1 and CDR2: WNHNN and SYGVQD (reference sequence). The CDR3 is 19 residues long.

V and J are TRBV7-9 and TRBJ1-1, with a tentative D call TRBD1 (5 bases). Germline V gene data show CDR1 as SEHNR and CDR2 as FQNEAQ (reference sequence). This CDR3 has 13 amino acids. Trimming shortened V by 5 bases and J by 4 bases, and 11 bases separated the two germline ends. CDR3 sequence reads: CASSQQEVTEAFF. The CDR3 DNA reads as TGTGCCAGCAGCCAACAGGAGGTCACTGAAGCTTTCTTT.

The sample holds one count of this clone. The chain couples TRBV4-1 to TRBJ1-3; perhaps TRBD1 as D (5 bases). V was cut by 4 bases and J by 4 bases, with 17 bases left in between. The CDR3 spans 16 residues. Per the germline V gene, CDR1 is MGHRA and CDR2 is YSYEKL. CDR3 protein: CASSPTRDLGGNTIYF. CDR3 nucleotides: TGCGCCAGCAGCCCCACCAGGGACCTCGGGGGAAACACCATATATTTT.